This TCR beta chain was profiled in a study of cytomegalovirus exposure and HLA in healthy donors. Study context: Roughly 86 million unique TCRs from HLA-typed donors made up an early data release. Study-wide points: Earlier analysis yielded a pattern in which most TCR beta V segments were productive about 90% or about 30% of the time.

As concerns this clone: Its antigen is as yet unknown.

Nominally healthy donors provided the samples, though records likely missed some immune exposures. The V end lost 3 bases, the J end lost 0 bases, and 7 bases lay between the germline ends. CDR1 is SGDLS, CDR2 YYNGEE, per germline. The CDR3 spans 14 residues. PCR primers comprised 60 Vbeta and 13 Jbeta primers. Sequenced by immunoSEQ multiplex PCR; TCRdb stores in-frame clones only, minus some. The profile shows approximately 150,000 clones, roughly 78% of them singletons. Sequenced material: PBMCs. J is TRBJ1-3 and V is TRBV9, with a tentative D call TRBD1 (6 bases). This TCR derives from a woman aged 45-65 years in good health and CMV-seropositive. The CDR3, as DNA: TGTGCCAGCAGCGGACAGGACTCTGGAAACACCATATATTTT. This sequence encodes CASSGQDSGNTIYF.